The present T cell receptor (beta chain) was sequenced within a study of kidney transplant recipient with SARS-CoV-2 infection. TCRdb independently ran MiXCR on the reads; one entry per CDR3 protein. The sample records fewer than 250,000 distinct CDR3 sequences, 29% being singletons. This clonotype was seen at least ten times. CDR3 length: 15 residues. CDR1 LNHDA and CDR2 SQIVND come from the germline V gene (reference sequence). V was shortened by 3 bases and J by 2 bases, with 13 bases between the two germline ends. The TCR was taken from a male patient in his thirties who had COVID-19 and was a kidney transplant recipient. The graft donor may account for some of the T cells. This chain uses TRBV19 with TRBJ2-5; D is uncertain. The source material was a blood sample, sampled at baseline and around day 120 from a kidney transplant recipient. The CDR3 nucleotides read TGTGCCAGTAGTATCTCCCGGACGCCTCAAGAGACCCAGTACTTC. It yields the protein CASSISRTPQETQYF.